A selection of T cell receptor beta chains follows, all from one sample in a study of beta chain features in type 1 diabetes. Assay used: immunoSEQ multiplex PCR; TCRdb lists only in-frame clones, some missing. The table shows 970,000 or so clones, with about 17% occurring only once. The sequenced sample consisted of naive CD4+ T cells from blood. Receptors originate from a woman between 18 and 29 years old in good health. Each CDR3 is given with its conserved first and last residue. The D gene is left open where the match is weak. Some rows have no size entry. The others give once, few or many, or a class for an expanded clone.

>few|TRBV28|NA|TRBJ2-1
CASARYNEQFF
TGTGCCAGCGCCCGCTACAATGAGCAGTTCTTC
>NA|TRBV28|NA|TRBJ2-7
CASSETGTPDYEQYF
TGTGCCAGCAGTGAGACCGGGACTCCGGACTACGAGCAGTACTTC
>few|TRBV7-2|TRBD1|TRBJ1-2
CASRMGMGQNYGYTF
TGTGCCAGCCGTATGGGAATGGGACAGAACTATGGCTACACCTTC
>NA|TRBV5-6|TRBD1|TRBJ2-7
CASRMTGSDYYEQYF
TGTGCCAGCAGAATGACAGGGTCTGATTATTACGAGCAGTACTTC
>NA|TRBV15|TRBD1|TRBJ1-5
CATSSGPRLGTGWGNSNQPQHF
TGTGCCACCAGCAGCGGTCCCCGCCTCGGGACAGGGTGGGGGAATAGCAATCAGCCCCAGCATTTT
>NA|TRBV28|NA|TRBJ1-2
CASSFGDLSYGYTF
TGTGCCAGCAGTTTTGGGGACTTGAGCTATGGCTACACCTTC
>few|TRBV27|NA|TRBJ1-4
CASSLMSAGNEKLFF
TGTGCCAGCAGTTTAATGTCGGCGGGTAATGAAAAACTGTTTTTT
>NA|TRBV15|NA|TRBJ2-2
CATSRGYAYGGQSTGELFF
TGTGCCACCAGCAGAGGCTATGCGTATGGGGGGCAGAGCACCGGGGAGCTGTTTTTT
>NA|TRBV6-1|NA|TRBJ1-5
CASSVYRAQTYSNQPQHF
TGTGCCAGCAGTGTATACCGGGCCCAGACCTATAGCAATCAGCCCCAGCATTTT
>NA|TRBV18|NA|TRBJ2-1
CASSPYNEQFF
TGTGCCAGCTCACCCTACAATGAGCAGTTCTTC
>NA|TRBV7-9|TRBD2|TRBJ2-3
CASSLVYGGSKQTDTQYF
TGTGCCAGCAGCTTAGTCTATGGCGGGAGTAAGCAGACAGATACGCAGTATTTT
>few|TRBV10-3|NA|TRBJ1-4
CAISDPRAGEDEKLFF
TGTGCCATCAGTGACCCGAGGGCGGGAGAAGACGAAAAACTGTTTTTT
>NA|TRBV29-1|NA|TRBJ2-1
CSVGGVNEQFF
TGCAGCGTTGGGGGGGTCAATGAGCAGTTCTTC
>few|TRBV14|NA|TRBJ2-5
CASSQDGRARETQYF
TGTGCCAGCAGCCAAGATGGGCGGGCGCGGGAGACCCAGTACTTC
>NA|TRBV28|TRBD1|TRBJ2-2
CASSLEGTGGTGELFF
TGTGCCAGCAGTTTAGAAGGGACAGGGGGCACCGGGGAGCTGTTTTTT
>once|TRBV19|NA|TRBJ2-3
CASSHPGLNTQYF
TGTGCCAGTAGTCACCCGGGCCTAAATACGCAGTATTTT
>few|TRBV5-1|TRBD2|TRBJ2-5
CASSLGTSGSQETQYF
TGCGCCAGCAGCTTGGGGACTAGCGGAAGCCAAGAGACCCAGTACTTC
>few|TRBV18|NA|TRBJ1-2
CASSPLPDSNYGYTF
TGTGCCAGCTCACCATTGCCGGATTCTAACTATGGCTACACCTTC
>few|TRBV7-9|NA|TRBJ2-6
CASSFTGAGANVLTF
TGTGCCAGCAGCTTTACGGGTGCAGGGGCCAACGTCCTGACTTTC
>NA|TRBV10-3|NA|TRBJ2-7
CAISDRPYEQYF
TGTGCCATCAGTGACAGGCCGTACGAGCAGTACTTC
>NA|TRBV4-1|NA|TRBJ1-5
CASSHRAGNQPQHF
TGCGCCAGCAGCCATCGGGCGGGGAATCAGCCCCAGCATTTT
>NA|TRBV7-8|TRBD1|TRBJ2-7
CASSLGGTVNYEQYF
TGTGCCAGCAGCTTAGGGGGGACAGTCAATTACGAGCAGTACTTC
>NA|TRBV19|NA|TRBJ2-2
CASSKGHTGELFF
TGTGCCAGTAGTAAGGGTCACACCGGGGAGCTGTTTTTT
>few|TRBV28|NA|TRBJ2-1
CASSRDISRGYEQFF
TGTGCCAGCAGCCGAGACATATCCAGGGGCTATGAGCAGTTCTTC
>NA|TRBV4-1|NA|TRBJ1-1
CASSQGRTNTEAFF
TGCGCCAGCAGCCAAGGCAGGACGAACACTGAAGCTTTCTTT
>NA|TRBV5-1|NA|TRBJ2-1
CASSLDPSSYNEQFF
TGCGCCAGCAGCTTGGACCCTAGCTCCTACAATGAGCAGTTCTTC
>few|TRBV28|NA|TRBJ2-1
CASSLTRSVEQFF
TGTGCCAGCAGTTTGACTAGGTCCGTTGAGCAGTTCTTC
>NA|TRBV7-2|NA|TRBJ1-1
CASSPQNTEAFF
TGTGCCAGCAGCCCCCAGAACACTGAAGCTTTCTTT
>few|TRBV19|NA|TRBJ2-3
CASSIGTDTQYF
TGTGCCAGTAGTATTGGGACAGATACGCAGTATTTT
>few|TRBV23-1|TRBD1|TRBJ2-1
CASSHASGGGYNEQFF
TGCGCCAGCAGTCACGCCTCAGGGGGCGGGTACAATGAGCAGTTCTTC
>few|TRBV29-1|NA|TRBJ2-1
CSTRTTSYNEQFF
TGCAGCACAAGGACTACATCCTACAATGAGCAGTTCTTC
>NA|TRBV7-8|NA|TRBJ2-1
CASSLLRDSNEQFF
TGTGCCAGCAGCTTACTACGGGACTCCAATGAGCAGTTCTTC
>few|TRBV18|TRBD2|TRBJ2-1
CASSPVAGSYNEQFF
TGTGCCAGCTCGCCCGTAGCGGGATCGTACAATGAGCAGTTCTTC
>NA|TRBV5-4|NA|TRBJ2-6
CASSLGTLSSGANVLTF
TGTGCCAGCAGCTTGGGGACTCTCAGCTCTGGGGCCAACGTCCTGACTTTC
>few|TRBV7-9|NA|TRBJ1-1
CASSPSLTITEAFF
TGTGCCAGCAGCCCATCCCTAACGATCACTGAAGCTTTCTTT
>once|TRBV18|NA|TRBJ2-1
CASSPPGGYSYNEQFF
TGTGCCAGCTCACCACCTGGCGGTTACTCCTACAATGAGCAGTTCTTC
>NA|TRBV18|NA|TRBJ1-1
CASSPQGGPNTEAFF
TGTGCCAGCTCACCACAAGGCGGGCCTAACACTGAAGCTTTCTTT
>NA|TRBV5-1|NA|TRBJ2-1
CASSLDPDNEQFF
TGCGCCAGCAGCTTGGATCCCGACAATGAGCAGTTCTTC
>NA|TRBV2|NA|TRBJ1-5
CASSEEGRQPQHF
TGTGCCAGCAGTGAAGAGGGGCGGCAGCCCCAGCATTTT
>NA|TRBV7-2|TRBD2|TRBJ2-7
CASSPPVRTSGRLRVQYF
TGTGCCAGCAGCCCGCCCGTCAGGACTAGCGGGAGGTTAAGGGTGCAGTACTTC
>NA|TRBV28|TRBD1|TRBJ2-1
CASSITGQGRANEQFF
TGTGCCAGCAGTATAACTGGACAGGGTCGGGCCAATGAGCAGTTCTTC
>few|TRBV7-2|TRBD2|TRBJ2-3
CASSLRGLAGESDTQYF
TGTGCCAGCAGCTTACGAGGACTAGCGGGAGAGTCAGATACGCAGTATTTT
>few|TRBV27|TRBD1|TRBJ2-3
CASSFRTGHRYTDTQYF
TGTGCCAGCAGTTTTCGGACAGGTCATCGATACACAGATACGCAGTATTTT
>few|TRBV9|TRBD2|TRBJ2-1
CASSVGTTTRNEQFF
TGTGCCAGCAGCGTGGGGACTACTACTAGAAATGAGCAGTTCTTC
>NA|TRBV7-9|NA|TRBJ2-1
CASSLATPALNEQFF
TGTGCCAGCAGCTTAGCTACCCCCGCTTTAAATGAGCAGTTCTTC
>NA|TRBV6-1|TRBD1|TRBJ1-6
CASRDRGNSPLHF
TGTGCCAGCAGGGACAGGGGTAATTCACCCCTCCACTTT
>few|TRBV5-4|NA|TRBJ1-2
CASSLDSRLTNYGYTF
TGTGCCAGCAGCTTGGATTCCAGGCTTACTAACTATGGCTACACCTTC
>NA|TRBV18|TRBD2|TRBJ2-1
CASSSGLAGGEQFF
TGTGCCAGCTCGTCGGGACTAGCGGGGGGTGAGCAGTTCTTC
>NA|TRBV7-8|NA|TRBJ2-7
CASKEQAGSYEQYF
TGTGCCAGCAAGGAACAAGCGGGCTCCTACGAGCAGTACTTC
>NA|TRBV7-6|NA|TRBJ1-5
CASSLAPAGDQPQHF
TGTGCCAGCAGCTTAGCGCCGGCGGGTGATCAGCCCCAGCATTTT
>NA|TRBV18|TRBD2|TRBJ2-1
CASSPNSGGGLYNEQFF
TGTGCCAGCTCACCAAATAGCGGGGGGGGACTCTACAATGAGCAGTTCTTC
>NA|TRBV7-3|NA|TRBJ1-1
CASSRDRNTEAFF
TGTGCCAGCAGCCGAGACAGGAACACTGAAGCTTTCTTT
>few|TRBV18|NA|TRBJ2-5
CASSPLEYQETQYF
TGTGCCAGCTCACCCCTAGAGTACCAAGAGACCCAGTACTTC
>few|TRBV7-9|TRBD2|TRBJ2-3
CASRVAGVIDTQYF
TGTGCCAGCCGAGTAGCGGGAGTGATAGATACGCAGTATTTT
>NA|TRBV20-1|NA|TRBJ2-1
CSARPRLEQFF
TGCAGTGCGAGACCCCGACTGGAGCAGTTCTTC